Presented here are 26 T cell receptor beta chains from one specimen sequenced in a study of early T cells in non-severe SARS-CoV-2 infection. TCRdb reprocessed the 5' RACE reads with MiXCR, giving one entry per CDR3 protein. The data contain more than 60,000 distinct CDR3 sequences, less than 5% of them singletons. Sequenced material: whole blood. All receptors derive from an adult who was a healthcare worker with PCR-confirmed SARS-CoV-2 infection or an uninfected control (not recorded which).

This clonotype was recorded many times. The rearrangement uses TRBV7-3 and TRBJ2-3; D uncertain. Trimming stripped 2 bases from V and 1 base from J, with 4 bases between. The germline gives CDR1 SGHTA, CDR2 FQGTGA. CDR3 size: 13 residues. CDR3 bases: TGTGCCAGCAGCTTAGTGGGCACAGATACGCAGTATTTT. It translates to CASSLVGTDTQYF.

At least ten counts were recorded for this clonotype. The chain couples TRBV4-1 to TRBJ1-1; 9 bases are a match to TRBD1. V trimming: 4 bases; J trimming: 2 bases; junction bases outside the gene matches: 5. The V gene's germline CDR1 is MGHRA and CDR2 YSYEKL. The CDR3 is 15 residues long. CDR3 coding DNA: TGCGCCAGCAGCCTATTGGGACAGGGAAACACTGAAGCTTTCTTT. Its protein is CASSLLGQGNTEAFF.

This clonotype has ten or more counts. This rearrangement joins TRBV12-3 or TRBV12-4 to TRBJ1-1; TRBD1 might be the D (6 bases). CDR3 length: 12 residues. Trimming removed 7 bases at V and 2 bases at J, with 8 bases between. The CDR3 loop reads CASNRVNTEAFF. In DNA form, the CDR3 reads TGTGCCAGCAACAGGGTTAACACTGAAGCTTTCTTT.

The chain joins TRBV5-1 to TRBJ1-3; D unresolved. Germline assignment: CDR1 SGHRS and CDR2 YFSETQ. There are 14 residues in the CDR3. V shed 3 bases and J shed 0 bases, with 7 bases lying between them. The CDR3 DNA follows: TGCGCCAGCAGCTCCGATCCCTCTGGAAACACCATATATTTT. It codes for CASSSDPSGNTIYF. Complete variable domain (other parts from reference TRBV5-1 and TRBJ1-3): KAGVTQTPRYLIKTRGQQVTLSCSPISGHRSVSWYQQTPGQGLQFLFEYFSETQRNKGNFPGRFSGRQFSNSRSEMNVSTLELGDSALYLCASSSDPSGNTIYFGEGSWLTVV.

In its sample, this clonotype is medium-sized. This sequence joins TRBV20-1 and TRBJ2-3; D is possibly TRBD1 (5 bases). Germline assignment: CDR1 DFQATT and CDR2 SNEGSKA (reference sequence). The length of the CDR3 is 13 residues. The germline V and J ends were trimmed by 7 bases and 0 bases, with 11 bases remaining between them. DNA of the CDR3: TGCAGTGTTGTAGGGGTGAGCACAGATACGCAGTATTTT. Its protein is CSVVGVSTDTQYF.

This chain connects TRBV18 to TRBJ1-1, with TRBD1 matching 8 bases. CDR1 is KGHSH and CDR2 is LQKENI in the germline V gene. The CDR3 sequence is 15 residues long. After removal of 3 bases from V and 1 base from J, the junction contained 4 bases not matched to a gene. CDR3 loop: CASSPGTGWNTEAFF. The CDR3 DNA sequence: TGTGCCAGCTCACCCGGGACAGGCTGGAACACTGAAGCTTTCTTT.

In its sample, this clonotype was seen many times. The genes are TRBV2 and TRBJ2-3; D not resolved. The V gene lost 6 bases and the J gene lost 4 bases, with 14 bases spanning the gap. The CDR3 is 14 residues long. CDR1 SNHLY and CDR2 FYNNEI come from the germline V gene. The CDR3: CASSLGSGADTQYF. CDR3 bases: TGTGCCAGCAGCCTGGGGTCGGGTGCAGATACGCAGTATTTT.

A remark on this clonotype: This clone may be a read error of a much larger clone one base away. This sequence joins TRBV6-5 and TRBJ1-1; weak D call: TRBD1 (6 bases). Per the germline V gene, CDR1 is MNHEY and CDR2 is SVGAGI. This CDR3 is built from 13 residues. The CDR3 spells CANSQNRVTEAFF. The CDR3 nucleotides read TGTGCCAACAGTCAAAACAGGGTCACTGAAGCTTTCTTT.

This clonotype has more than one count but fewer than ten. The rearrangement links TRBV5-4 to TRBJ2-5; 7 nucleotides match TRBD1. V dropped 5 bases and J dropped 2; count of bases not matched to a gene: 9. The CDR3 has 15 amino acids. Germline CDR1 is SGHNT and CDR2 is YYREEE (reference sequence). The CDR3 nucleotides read TGTGCCAGCAGTCCTTCGACAGGGTATCAAGAGACCCAGTACTTC. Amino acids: CASSPSTGYQETQYF.

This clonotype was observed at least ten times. The chain's CDR3 is CASKVIGTTAGELFF. The CDR3 coding sequence is TGCGCCAGCAAAGTAATCGGGACAACTGCCGGGGAGCTGTTTTTT. The J gene is TRBJ2-2, the V gene TRBV5-1, with a tentative D call TRBD1 (6 bases). Looked up from germline, CDR1 is SGHRS and CDR2 is YFSETQ. CDR3 length equals 15 residues. V was pared by 6 bases and J by 6 bases, with 18 bases between.

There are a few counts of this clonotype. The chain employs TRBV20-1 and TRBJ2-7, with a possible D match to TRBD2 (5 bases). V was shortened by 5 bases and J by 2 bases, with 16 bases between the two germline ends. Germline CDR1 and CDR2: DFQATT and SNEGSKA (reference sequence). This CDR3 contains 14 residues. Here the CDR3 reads CSAVSVTGTYEQYF. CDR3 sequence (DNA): TGCAGTGCTGTTAGTGTGACCGGGACCTACGAGCAGTACTTC.

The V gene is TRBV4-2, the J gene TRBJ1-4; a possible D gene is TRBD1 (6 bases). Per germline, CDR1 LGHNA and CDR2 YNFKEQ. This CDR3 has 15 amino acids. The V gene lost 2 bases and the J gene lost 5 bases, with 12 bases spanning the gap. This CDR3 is CASSQSRGVNEKLFF. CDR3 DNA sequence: TGTGCCAGCAGCCAAAGCAGGGGTGTCAATGAAAAACTGTTTTTT.

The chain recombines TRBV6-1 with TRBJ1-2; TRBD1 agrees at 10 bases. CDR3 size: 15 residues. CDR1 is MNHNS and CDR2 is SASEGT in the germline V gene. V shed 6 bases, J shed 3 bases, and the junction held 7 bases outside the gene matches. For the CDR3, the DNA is TGTGCCAGCAGGGACAGGGGGTCCGAGCACTATGGCTACACCTTC. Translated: CASRDRGSEHYGYTF.

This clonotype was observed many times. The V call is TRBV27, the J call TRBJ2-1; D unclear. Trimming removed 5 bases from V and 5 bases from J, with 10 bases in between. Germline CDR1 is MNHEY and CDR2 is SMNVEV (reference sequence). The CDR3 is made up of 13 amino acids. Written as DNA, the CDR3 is TGTGCCAGCAGTCCAAGGCCCCACAATGAGCAGTTCTTC. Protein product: CASSPRPHNEQFF.

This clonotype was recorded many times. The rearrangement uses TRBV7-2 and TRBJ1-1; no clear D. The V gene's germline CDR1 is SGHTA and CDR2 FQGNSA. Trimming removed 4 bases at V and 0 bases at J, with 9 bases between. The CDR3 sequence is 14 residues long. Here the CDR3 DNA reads TGTGCCAGCAGCTGGCGTGGGTTGAACACTGAAGCTTTCTTT. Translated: CASSWRGLNTEAFF.

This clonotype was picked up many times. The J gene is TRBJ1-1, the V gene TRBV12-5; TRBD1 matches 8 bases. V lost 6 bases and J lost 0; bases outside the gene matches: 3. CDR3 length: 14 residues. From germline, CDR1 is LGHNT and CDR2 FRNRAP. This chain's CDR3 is CASGNRGMNTEAFF. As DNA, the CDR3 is TGTGCTAGTGGGAACAGGGGGATGAACACTGAAGCTTTCTTT.

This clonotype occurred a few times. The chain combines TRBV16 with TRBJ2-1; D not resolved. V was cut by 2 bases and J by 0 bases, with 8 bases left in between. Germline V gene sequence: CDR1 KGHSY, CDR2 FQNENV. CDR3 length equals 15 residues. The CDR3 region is CASSQGFRSYNEQFF. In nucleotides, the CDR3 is TGTGCCAGCAGCCAAGGGTTTCGCTCCTACAATGAGCAGTTCTTC.

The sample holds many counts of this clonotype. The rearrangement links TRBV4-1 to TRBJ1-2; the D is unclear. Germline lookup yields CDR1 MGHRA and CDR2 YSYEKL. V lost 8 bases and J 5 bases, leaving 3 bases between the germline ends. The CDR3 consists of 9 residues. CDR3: CASRYGYTF. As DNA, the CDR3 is TGCGCCAGCCGTTATGGCTACACCTTC.

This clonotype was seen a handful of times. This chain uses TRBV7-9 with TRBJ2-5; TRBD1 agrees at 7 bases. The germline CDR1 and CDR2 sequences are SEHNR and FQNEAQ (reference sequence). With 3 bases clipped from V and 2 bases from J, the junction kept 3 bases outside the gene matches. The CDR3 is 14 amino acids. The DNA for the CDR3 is TGTGCCAGCAGCTTGTCGACAGGGCAAGAGACCCAGTACTTC. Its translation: CASSLSTGQETQYF.

CDR3 region: CSARDTRGVNEQFF. CDR3 DNA: TGCAGTGCTAGAGATACCCGGGGAGTCAATGAGCAGTTCTTC. The rearrangement joins TRBV20-1 to TRBJ2-1, with a tentative D call TRBD2 (5 bases). The CDR3 covers 14 residues. The V end lost 0 bases, the J end lost 6 bases, and 12 bases lay between the germline ends. The germline V gene encodes CDR1 DFQATT and CDR2 SNEGSKA (reference sequence).

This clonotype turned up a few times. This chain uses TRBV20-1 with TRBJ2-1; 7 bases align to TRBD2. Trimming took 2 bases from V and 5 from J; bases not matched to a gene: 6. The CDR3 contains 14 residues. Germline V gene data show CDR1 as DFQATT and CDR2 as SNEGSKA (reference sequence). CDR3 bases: TGCAGTGCTAGACTAGCGGAGGGGAACAATGAGCAGTTCTTC. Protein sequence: CSARLAEGNNEQFF.

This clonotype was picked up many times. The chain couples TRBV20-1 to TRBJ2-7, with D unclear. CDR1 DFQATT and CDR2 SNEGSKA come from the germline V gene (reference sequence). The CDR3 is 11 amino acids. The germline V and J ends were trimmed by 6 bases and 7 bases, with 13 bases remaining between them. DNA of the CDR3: TGCAGTGCCCCGACTCTGGATGAGCAGTACTTC. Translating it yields CSAPTLDEQYF.

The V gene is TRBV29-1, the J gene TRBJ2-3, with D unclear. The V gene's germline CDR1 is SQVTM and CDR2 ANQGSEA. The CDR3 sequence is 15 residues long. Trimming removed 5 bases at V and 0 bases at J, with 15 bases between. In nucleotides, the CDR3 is TGCAGCGTTCGGTGGGCGTCAGACAGCACAGATACGCAGTATTTT. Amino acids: CSVRWASDSTDTQYF.

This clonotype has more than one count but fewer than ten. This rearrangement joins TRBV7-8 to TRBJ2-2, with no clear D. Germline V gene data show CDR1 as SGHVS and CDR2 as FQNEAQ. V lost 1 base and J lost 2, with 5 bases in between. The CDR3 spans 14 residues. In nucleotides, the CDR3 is TGTGCCAGCAGCTTAGGACATAACACCGGGGAGCTGTTTTTT. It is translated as CASSLGHNTGELFF. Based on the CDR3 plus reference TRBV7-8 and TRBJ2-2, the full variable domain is GAGVSQSPRYKVAKRGQDVALRCDPISGHVSLFWYQQALGQGPEFLTYFQNEAQLDKSGLPSDRFFAERPEGSVSTLKIQRTQQEDSAVYLCASSLGHNTGELFFGEGSRLTVL.

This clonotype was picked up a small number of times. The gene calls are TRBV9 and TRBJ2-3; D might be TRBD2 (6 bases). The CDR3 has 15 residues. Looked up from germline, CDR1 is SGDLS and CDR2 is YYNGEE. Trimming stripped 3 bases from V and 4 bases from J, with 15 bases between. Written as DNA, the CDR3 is TGTGCCAGCAGCGCCGGGACTTCGGGAGCAGATACGCAGTATTTT. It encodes CASSAGTSGADTQYF.

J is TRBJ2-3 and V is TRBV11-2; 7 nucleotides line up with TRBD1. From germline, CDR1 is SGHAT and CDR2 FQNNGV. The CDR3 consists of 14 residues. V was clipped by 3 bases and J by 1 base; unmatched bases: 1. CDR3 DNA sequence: TGTGCCAGCAGCTTCGACAGGGGCACAGATACGCAGTATTTT. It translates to CASSFDRGTDTQYF.